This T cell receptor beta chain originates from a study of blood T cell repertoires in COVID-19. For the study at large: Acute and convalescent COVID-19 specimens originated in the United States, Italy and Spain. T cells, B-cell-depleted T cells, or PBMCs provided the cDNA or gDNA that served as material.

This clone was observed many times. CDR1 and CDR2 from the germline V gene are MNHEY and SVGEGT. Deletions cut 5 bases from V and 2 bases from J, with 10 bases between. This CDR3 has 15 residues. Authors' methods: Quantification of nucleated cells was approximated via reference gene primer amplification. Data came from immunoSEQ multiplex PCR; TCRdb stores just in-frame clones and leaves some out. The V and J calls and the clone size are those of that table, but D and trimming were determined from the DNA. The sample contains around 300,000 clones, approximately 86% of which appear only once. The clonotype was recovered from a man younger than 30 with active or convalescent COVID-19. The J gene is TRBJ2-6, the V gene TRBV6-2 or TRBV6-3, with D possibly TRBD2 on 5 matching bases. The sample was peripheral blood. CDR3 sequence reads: CASSLEGTGANVLTF. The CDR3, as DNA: TGTGCCAGCAGTCTAGAGGGTACTGGGGCCAACGTCCTGACTTTC.